This T cell receptor beta chain was sequenced for a study of cytomegalovirus exposure and HLA in healthy donors. Study observations and caveats: Productive status was seen about 90% or about 30% of the time for most TCR beta V segments in an earlier analysis. Donors belonging to an Asian-associated ancestry cluster reportedly showed fewer N-insertions in productive TCRs than the approximately 690-donor mean, according to what a later analysis found.

Primers: 60 Vbeta forward and 13 Jbeta reverse. Here immunoSEQ multiplex PCR was the method, and the copy in TCRdb shows in-frame clones only, minus some. Of around 200,000 clones listed, around 81% are singletons. This CDR3 region has 13 residues. Germline-derived CDR1 and CDR2 are SGHAT and FQDESV (reference sequence). Deletions cut 4 bases from V and 3 bases from J, with 7 bases between. In the case of this clone: Its antigen is undetermined.

Each of the donors was a healthy bone marrow donor. The receptor was derived from a man between 25 and 39 years old in good health and CMV-seronegative. J is TRBJ2-1 and V is TRBV11-1, with TRBD2 as a possible D gene (5 bases). Sequenced sample: PBMCs. The CDR3 nucleotides are TGTGCCAGCAGCTCGGGGTACTACAATGAGCAGTTCTTC. This translates into CASSSGYYNEQFF.